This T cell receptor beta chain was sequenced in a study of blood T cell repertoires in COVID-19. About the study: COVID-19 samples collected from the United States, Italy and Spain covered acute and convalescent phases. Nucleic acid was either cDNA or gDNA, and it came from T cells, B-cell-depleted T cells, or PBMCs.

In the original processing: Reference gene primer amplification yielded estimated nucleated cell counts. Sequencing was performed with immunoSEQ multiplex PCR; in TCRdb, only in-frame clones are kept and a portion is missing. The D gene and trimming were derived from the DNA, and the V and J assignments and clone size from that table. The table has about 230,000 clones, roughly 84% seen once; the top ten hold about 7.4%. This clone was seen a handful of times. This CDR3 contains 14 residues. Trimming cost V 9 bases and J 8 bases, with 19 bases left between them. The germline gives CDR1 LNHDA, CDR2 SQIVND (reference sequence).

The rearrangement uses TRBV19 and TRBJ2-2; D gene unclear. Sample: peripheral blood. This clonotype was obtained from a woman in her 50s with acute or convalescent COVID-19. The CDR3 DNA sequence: TGTGCCAGCCTTGGGTCCAGCGTTTATGGGGAGCTGTTTTTT. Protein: CASLGSSVYGELFF.